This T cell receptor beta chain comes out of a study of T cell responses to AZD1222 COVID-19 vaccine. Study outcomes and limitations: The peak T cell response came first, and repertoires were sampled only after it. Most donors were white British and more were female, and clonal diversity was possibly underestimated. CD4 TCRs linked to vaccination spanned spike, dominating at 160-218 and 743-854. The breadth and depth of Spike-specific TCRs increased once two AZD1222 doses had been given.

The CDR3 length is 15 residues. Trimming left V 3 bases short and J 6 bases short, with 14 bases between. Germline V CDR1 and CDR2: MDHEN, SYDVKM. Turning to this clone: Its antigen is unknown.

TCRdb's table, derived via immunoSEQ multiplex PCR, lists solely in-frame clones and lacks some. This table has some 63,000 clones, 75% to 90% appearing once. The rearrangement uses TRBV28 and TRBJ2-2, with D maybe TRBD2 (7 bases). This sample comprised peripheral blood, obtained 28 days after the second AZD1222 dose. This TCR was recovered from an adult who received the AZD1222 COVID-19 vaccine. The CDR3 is CASSLGGALPGELFF. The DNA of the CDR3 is TGTGCCAGCAGTTTGGGGGGGGCATTGCCCGGGGAGCTGTTTTTT.